The next 25 T cell receptor beta chains were all read from a single sample in a study of blood T cell repertoires in COVID-19. Assay: immunoSEQ multiplex PCR; the TCRdb copy retains only in-frame clones and omits some. The sample includes tens of thousands of clones, approximately 90% of them seen just once. Sequenced: peripheral blood. All receptors come from a woman over 75 with acute or convalescent COVID-19.

V is TRBV27 and J is TRBJ1-6; 7 bases line up with TRBD1. V dropped 5 bases and J dropped 9; count of bases not matched to a gene: 4. The CDR3 sequence is 13 residues long. Germline V gene data show CDR1 as MNHEY and CDR2 as SMNVEV (reference sequence). CDR3 in DNA: TGTGCCAGCAGTCATACAGGGGTTTCACCCCTCCACTTT. This encodes CASSHTGVSPLHF.

The chain uses TRBV5-8 and TRBJ1-1; D gene uncertain. The CDR3 runs 14 residues. CDR1 and CDR2 from the germline V gene are SGHTS and YDEGEE. With 2 bases removed from V and 0 bases from J, the gap between germline ends came to 8 bases. The CDR3 loop is CASSFGWMNTEAFF. CDR3 coding DNA: TGTGCCAGCAGCTTCGGGTGGATGAACACTGAAGCTTTCTTT.

This chain uses TRBV30 with TRBJ2-7, with 8 bases matching TRBD1. The CDR3 is 14 amino acids. The J segment lost 2 bases and the V segment lost 2 bases, leaving 5 bases of the junction unmatched. Germline V gives CDR1 GTSNPN, CDR2 SVGIG (reference sequence). The CDR3 coding sequence is TGTGCCTGGAGTCCCACACAGGGGGCCTACGAGCAGTACTTC. Translating gives CAWSPTQGAYEQYF.

This clone showed up just a few times. The chain couples TRBV28 to TRBJ2-4, with a tentative D call TRBD1 (6 bases). CDR3 length: 19 amino acids. Germline values: CDR1 MDHEN, CDR2 SYDVKM. The V gene lost 1 base and the J gene lost 3 bases, with 22 bases spanning the gap. The CDR3 nucleotides read TGTGCCAGCAGTTTATTATTCTGGGGGCGACCAGGGATCAAAAACATTCAGTACTTC. Translation: CASSLLFWGRPGIKNIQYF.

V usage is TRBV3-1 (or the pseudogene TRBV3-2) and J usage is TRBJ1-1; D might be TRBD1 (5 bases). CDR3 length: 18 residues. V gave up 0 bases and J gave up 4 bases, with 21 bases separating them. CDR1 is LGHDT and CDR2 is YNNKEL in the germline V gene (reference sequence). The CDR3 loop is CASSQEIGGAGLITEAFF. The CDR3 DNA follows: TGTGCCAGCAGCCAAGAAATAGGCGGGGCAGGGTTAATCACTGAAGCTTTCTTT.

This chain uses TRBV11-3 with TRBJ1-1; 7 bases map to TRBD1. Germline V gene data show CDR1 as SGHNT and CDR2 as YENEEA. V lost 8 bases, J lost 1 base, and 4 bases stayed unmatched. The CDR3 consists of 13 residues. This chain's CDR3 is CASGGQWNTEAFF. The CDR3 DNA sequence: TGTGCCAGCGGGGGACAGTGGAACACTGAAGCTTTCTTT.

This chain joins TRBV5-1 and TRBJ2-1, with D possibly TRBD1 on 6 matching bases. The CDR3 consists of 15 residues. Trimming left V 5 bases short and J 0 bases short, with 12 bases between. Germline CDR1 SGHRS, CDR2 YFSETQ. This chain's CDR3 is CASRPTGNSYNEQFF. The CDR3 DNA reads as TGCGCCAGCAGACCTACAGGGAACTCCTACAATGAGCAGTTCTTC.

This sequence joins TRBV4-2 and TRBJ2-6; TRBD1 matches 7 bases. CDR3 length: 15 amino acids. The germline CDR1 and CDR2 sequences are LGHNA and YNFKEQ. Losses at the gene ends were 4 bases for V and 1 base for J; bases not matched to a gene: 1. This CDR3 is CASSPTGSGANVLTF. CDR3 DNA: TGTGCCAGCAGCCCGACAGGGTCTGGGGCCAACGTCCTGACTTTC.

The rearrangement joins TRBV14 to TRBJ2-7; D possibly corresponds to TRBD1 (6 bases). The CDR3 contains 13 residues. Deletions cut 3 bases from V and 5 bases from J, with 11 bases between. Germline V gene lookup returns CDR1 SGHDN and CDR2 FVKESK. CDR3 nucleotides: TGTGCCAGCAGCCAGAACAGGGTCCACGAGCAGTACTTC. Its translation: CASSQNRVHEQYF.

The CDR3 DNA sequence: TGTGCCACCAGTGCCGGGAATCAGCCCCAGCATTTT. Protein product: CATSAGNQPQHF. This chain joins TRBV24-1 and TRBJ1-5, with D unclear. From germline, CDR1 is KGHDR and CDR2 SFDVKD. The CDR3 covers 12 residues. The V end lost 5 bases, the J end lost 4 bases, and 5 bases lay between the germline ends.

This clone was picked up one time. The chain has TRBV5-1 and TRBJ2-5; 9 nucleotides line up with TRBD2. Unmatched junction bases numbered 11, after V lost 3 bases and J lost 2 bases. Germline CDR1 reads SGHRS; CDR2 reads YFSETQ. The CDR3 covers 17 residues. This CDR3 reads CASSSAAGGSGQETQYF. Here the CDR3 DNA reads TGCGCCAGCAGCTCAGCAGCGGGAGGCAGTGGGCAAGAGACCCAGTACTTC.

The V and J genes are TRBV7-8 and TRBJ2-7, with TRBD1 identical over 7 bases. Germline CDR1 reads SGHVS; CDR2 reads FQNEAQ. The CDR3 runs to 14 residues. V gave up 5 bases and J gave up 5 bases; unmatched junction bases: 9. The CDR3 reads CASSTGVGVNEQYF. For the CDR3, the DNA is TGTGCCAGCAGCACAGGGGTAGGGGTCAACGAGCAGTACTTC.

This chain links TRBV30 with TRBJ1-2; 7 positions agree with TRBD1. This CDR3 comprises 12 residues. CDR1 is GTSNPN, CDR2 SVGIG, per germline (reference sequence). Trimming removed 8 bases from V and 4 bases from J; junction bases left unmatched: 7. The CDR3 sequence: CAGSRDSYGYTF. The CDR3 DNA sequence: TGTGCCGGAAGCCGGGACAGCTATGGCTACACCTTC. The full variable domain, with the rest looked up from reference TRBV30 and TRBJ1-2, is SQTIHQWPATLVQPVGSPLSLECTVEGTSNPNLYWYRQAAGRGLQLLFYSVGIGQISSEVPQNLSASRPQDRQFILSSKKLLLSDSGFYLCAGSRDSYGYTFGSGTRLTVV.

This chain uses TRBV4-2 with TRBJ1-2; 8 nucleotides match TRBD1. This CDR3 contains 16 residues. The V gene end was trimmed by 2 bases and the J gene end by 2 bases; junction bases not matched to a gene: 7. Germline CDR1 is LGHNA and CDR2 is YNFKEQ. CDR3: CASSQTGQGRNYGYTF. The CDR3 bases are TGTGCCAGCAGCCAAACCGGACAGGGTAGAAACTATGGCTACACCTTC.

The chain is built from TRBV11-3 and TRBJ2-1; 12 positions agree with TRBD2. The length of the CDR3 is 17 residues. V trimming: 1 base; J trimming: 5 bases; junction bases outside the gene matches: 6. Per germline, CDR1 SGHNT and CDR2 YENEEA. The CDR3 sequence: CASSLGTSGISDNEQFF. The CDR3 nucleotides are TGTGCCAGCAGCTTAGGGACTAGCGGGATATCTGACAATGAGCAGTTCTTC.

The J gene is TRBJ1-5, the V gene TRBV25-1; 7 nucleotides match TRBD1. Germline V gene sequence: CDR1 MGHDK, CDR2 SYGVNS. This CDR3 region has 14 residues. V lost 3 bases to trimming and J lost 4 bases; unmatched junction nucleotides: 3. The chain's CDR3 is CASSDSGGNQPQHF. CDR3 in DNA: TGTGCCAGCAGTGATTCAGGGGGGAATCAGCCCCAGCATTTT.

V usage is TRBV18 and J usage is TRBJ2-5; the match to TRBD1 covers 10 bases. Germline-derived CDR1 and CDR2 are KGHSH and LQKENI. J was trimmed by 4 bases and V by 1 base; bases with no gene match: 3. The CDR3 extends over 15 amino acids. The DNA for the CDR3 is TGTGCCAGCTCACCACAGGGACAGGGGAGAGAGACCCAGTACTTC. Its translation: CASSPQGQGRETQYF.

The chain recombines TRBV28 with TRBJ2-1; 9 bases match TRBD2. The germline CDR1 and CDR2 sequences are MDHEN and SYDVKM. CDR3 length equals 16 residues. Trimming removed 3 bases from V and 2 bases from J; junction bases left unmatched: 5. The CDR3 bases are TGTGCCAGCAGTTTTTATAGCGGGAGTCCCTACAATGAGCAGTTCTTC. It is translated as CASSFYSGSPYNEQFF.

The chain links TRBV6-2 or TRBV6-3 to TRBJ2-1, with 8 bases fitting TRBD2. Per germline, CDR1 MNHEY and CDR2 SVGEGT. The length of the CDR3 is 14 residues. V shed 5 bases, J shed 9 bases, and the junction held 9 bases outside the gene matches. The CDR3 nucleotides are TGTGCCAGCAGTCGGGGGACTAGAATGGTTGAGCAGTTCTTC. Its protein product is CASSRGTRMVEQFF.

The chain combines TRBV11-3 with TRBJ2-3, with TRBD1 matching over 10 bases. The V segment lost 2 bases and the J segment 3 bases; nucleotides outside the gene matches: 11. CDR1 SGHNT and CDR2 YENEEA come from the germline V gene. This CDR3 has 18 residues. For the CDR3, the DNA is TGTGCCAGCAGCTTATCTCTGTGGACAGGGGGTAAAACAGATACGCAGTATTTT. It codes for CASSLSLWTGGKTDTQYF.

The V call is TRBV7-3, the J call TRBJ2-3; TRBD2 matches at 8 bases. CDR1 and CDR2 (germline): SGHTA, FQGTGA. Trimming cost V 5 bases and J 3 bases; bases outside gene matches: 10. This CDR3 has 16 residues. The CDR3 nucleotides read TGTGCCAGCAGCCCTAGGAGTAGCGGGAAAACAGATACGCAGTATTTT. Its protein product is CASSPRSSGKTDTQYF.

This chain uses TRBV4-2 with TRBJ2-7; 9 positions agree with TRBD2. Trimming removed 2 bases from V and 0 bases from J; junction bases left unmatched: 5. Germline V gene lookup returns CDR1 LGHNA and CDR2 YNFKEQ. CDR3 length: 16 residues. CDR3 in amino acids: CASSQLGSGSSYEQYF. Written as DNA, the CDR3 is TGTGCCAGCAGCCAATTGGGTAGCGGGAGCTCCTACGAGCAGTACTTC.

The V and J genes are TRBV30 and TRBJ1-2; D is unclear. From germline, CDR1 is GTSNPN and CDR2 SVGIG (reference sequence). Trimming took 2 bases from V and 7 from J, leaving 8 bases between them. The CDR3 has 11 amino acids. This CDR3 reads CAWSTAFGYTF. In DNA form, the CDR3 reads TGTGCCTGGAGTACCGCGTTTGGCTACACCTTC.

The table lists this clone with a count of one. The V gene is TRBV4-3, the J gene TRBJ1-3, with a tentative D call TRBD1 (6 bases). The germline CDR1 and CDR2 sequences are LGHNA and YSLEER. The CDR3 loop spans 13 amino acids. The germline V and J ends were trimmed by 4 bases and 10 bases, with 14 bases remaining between them. The CDR3 region has the DNA TGCGCCAGCAGCCCCTCCAAGGGGGATACCATATATTTT. It specifies CASSPSKGDTIYF.

This sequence joins TRBV24-1 and TRBJ2-3; D might be TRBD1 (5 bases). V lost 3 bases, J lost 0 bases, and 9 bases lay in between. The CDR3 runs to 15 residues. The germline CDR1 and CDR2 sequences are KGHDR and SFDVKD. CDR3 region: CATSDPTASTDTQYF. For the CDR3, the DNA is TGTGCCACCAGTGATCCGACAGCCAGCACAGATACGCAGTATTTT.